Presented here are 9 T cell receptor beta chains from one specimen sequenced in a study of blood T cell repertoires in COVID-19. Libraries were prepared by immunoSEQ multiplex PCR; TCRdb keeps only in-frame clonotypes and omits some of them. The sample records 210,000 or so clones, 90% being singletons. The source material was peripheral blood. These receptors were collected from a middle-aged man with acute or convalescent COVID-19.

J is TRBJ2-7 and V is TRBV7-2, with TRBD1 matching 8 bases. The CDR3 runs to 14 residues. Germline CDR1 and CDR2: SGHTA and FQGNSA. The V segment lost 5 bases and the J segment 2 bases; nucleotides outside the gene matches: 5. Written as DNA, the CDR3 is TGTGCCAGCAGCCCTACAGGGGGTCCCTACGAGCAGTACGTC. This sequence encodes CASSPTGGPYEQYV.

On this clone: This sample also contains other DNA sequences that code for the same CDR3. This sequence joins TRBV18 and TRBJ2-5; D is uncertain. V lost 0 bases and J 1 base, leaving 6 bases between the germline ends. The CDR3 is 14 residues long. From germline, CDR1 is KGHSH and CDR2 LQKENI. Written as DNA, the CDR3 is TGTGCCAGCTCACCACCTAACAGCCAAGAGACCCAGTACTTC. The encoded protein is CASSPPNSQETQYF.

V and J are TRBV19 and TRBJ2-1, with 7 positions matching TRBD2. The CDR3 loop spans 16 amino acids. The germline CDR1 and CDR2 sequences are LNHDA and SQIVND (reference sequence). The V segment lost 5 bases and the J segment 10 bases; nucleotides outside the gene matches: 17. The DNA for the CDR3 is TGTGCCAGTAGTTTCCGTAAGACTAGCCCTTTCTACGAGCAGTTCTTC. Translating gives CASSFRKTSPFYEQFF.

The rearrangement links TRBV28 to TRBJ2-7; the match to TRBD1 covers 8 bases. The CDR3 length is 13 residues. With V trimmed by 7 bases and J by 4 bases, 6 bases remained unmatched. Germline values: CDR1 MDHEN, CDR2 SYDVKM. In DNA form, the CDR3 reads TGTGCCAGCACCGGGACAGGCGAGTACGAGCAGTACTTC. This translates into CASTGTGEYEQYF.

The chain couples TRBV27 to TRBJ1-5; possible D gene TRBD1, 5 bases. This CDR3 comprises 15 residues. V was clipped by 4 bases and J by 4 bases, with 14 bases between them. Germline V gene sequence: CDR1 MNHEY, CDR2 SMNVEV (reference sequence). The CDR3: CASSYAGTPNQPQHF. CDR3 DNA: TGTGCCAGCAGTTACGCCGGGACTCCGAATCAGCCCCAGCATTTT.

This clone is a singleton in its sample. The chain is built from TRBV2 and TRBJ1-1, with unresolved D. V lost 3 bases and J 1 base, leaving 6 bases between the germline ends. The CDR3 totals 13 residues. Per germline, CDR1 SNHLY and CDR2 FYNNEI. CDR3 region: CASSDVQNTEAFF. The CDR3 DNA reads TGTGCCAGCAGTGATGTTCAGAACACTGAAGCTTTCTTT.

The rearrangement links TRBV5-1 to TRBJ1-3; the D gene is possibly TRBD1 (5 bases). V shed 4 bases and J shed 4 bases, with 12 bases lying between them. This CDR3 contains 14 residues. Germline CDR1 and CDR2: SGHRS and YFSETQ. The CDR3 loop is CASSPGGGGNTIYF. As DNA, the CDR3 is TGCGCCAGCAGCCCTGGGGGAGGAGGAAACACCATATATTTT.

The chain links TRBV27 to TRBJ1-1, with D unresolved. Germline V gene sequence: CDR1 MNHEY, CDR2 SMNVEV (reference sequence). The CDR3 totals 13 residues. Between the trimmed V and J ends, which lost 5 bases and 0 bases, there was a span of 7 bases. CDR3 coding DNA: TGTGCCAGCAGTGTAAACTTGAACACTGAAGCTTTCTTT. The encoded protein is CASSVNLNTEAFF.

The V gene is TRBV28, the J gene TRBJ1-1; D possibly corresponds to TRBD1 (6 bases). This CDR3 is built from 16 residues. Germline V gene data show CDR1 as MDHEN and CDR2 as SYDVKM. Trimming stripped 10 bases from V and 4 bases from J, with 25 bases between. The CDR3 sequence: CATLRGGEVFGTEAFF. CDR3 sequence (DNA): TGTGCCACCCTAAGAGGGGGAGAGGTTTTTGGCACTGAAGCTTTCTTT.